Detailed here is one T cell receptor beta chain. The data stem from a study of blood T cell repertoires in COVID-19. Method: immunoSEQ multiplex PCR; TCRdb's copy keeps in-frame clones and lacks some. The repertoire consists of roughly 380,000 clones, with 85% occurring once and the leading ten covering more than 3%. Between the trimmed V and J ends, which lost 1 base and 2 bases, there was a span of 12 bases. The CDR3 runs to 15 residues. Looked up from germline, CDR1 is LNHDA and CDR2 is SQIVND (reference sequence). This receptor was obtained from a young woman with acute or convalescent COVID-19. V is TRBV19 and J is TRBJ2-7; a possible D gene is TRBD1 (6 bases). The source material was peripheral blood. The DNA for the CDR3 is TGTGCCAGTAGTATAGTCGGGACACCCGCCTACGAGCAGTACTTC. Translated, it gives CASSIVGTPAYEQYF.